This is a list of T cell receptor beta chains from one sample in a study of T cells in Graves' hyperthyroidism and ophthalmopathy. TCRdb itself ran the multiplex PCR reads through MiXCR, one entry per CDR3 protein. The top ten hold around 20% of the sample, which has 550,000 to 700,000 distinct CDR3 sequences, roughly 50% seen once. Material: peripheral blood or thyroid tissue (not recorded which). Source of these receptors: an adult woman with Graves' disease, either hyperthyroidism or ophthalmopathy (not recorded which). Each CDR3 is given with its conserved first and last residue. Fields, in order: D gene, clone size, J gene, V gene, CDR3 protein, CDR3 DNA. D genes are given only for firm matches. Part of the rows lack a size; the others show once, few, many or a class for expanded clones.

>.|few|TRBJ1-5|TRBV7-6
CASSPRAGGGNQPQHF
TGTGCCAGCAGCCCCAGGGCGGGGGGCGGCAATCAGCCCCAGCATTTT
>.|many|TRBJ1-5|TRBV4-1
CASSQRRGGAGWEQPQHF
TGCGCCAGCAGCCAAAGAAGGGGGGGAGCAGGGTGGGAACAGCCCCAGCATTTT
>.|.|TRBJ2-6|TRBV7-8
CASSLPTRQDTSGANVLTF
TGTGCCAGCAGCTTACCCACGAGACAGGATACCTCTGGGGCCAACGTCCTGACTTTC
>TRBD2|.|TRBJ2-5|TRBV29-1
CSALGRGEETQYF
TGCAGCGCCCTAGGCCGGGGGGAAGAGACCCAGTACTTC
>.|.|TRBJ2-1|TRBV6-5
CAISYGDSYNEQFF
TGTGCCATCAGTTACGGTGACTCCTACAATGAGCAGTTCTTC
>.|.|TRBJ1-2|TRBV7-3
CASSFGAGDGYTF
TGTGCCAGCAGCTTCGGGGCAGGCGACGGCTACACCTTC
>.|.|TRBJ1-2|TRBV6-5
CASSYRAVAGYTF
TGCGCCAGCAGTTACCGGGCAGTCGCGGGCTACACCTTC
>.|many|TRBJ2-7|TRBV7-6
CASSSNRDGRAYEQYF
TGTGCCAGCAGCTCCAACAGGGACGGCAGGGCCTACGAGCAGTACTTC
>.|.|TRBJ1-3|TRBV11-2
CASSTTPSGNTIYF
TGTGCCAGCAGCACAACTCCGTCTGGAAACACCATATATTTT
>.|few|TRBJ2-7|TRBV7-6
CASSLAPRLVGNEQYF
TGTGCCAGCAGCTTAGCCCCTAGACTAGTTGGGAACGAGCAGTACTTC
>.|.|TRBJ2-7|TRBV27
CASRPLGLQGSYEQYF
TGTGCCAGCAGACCCCTAGGACTTCAGGGCTCCTACGAGCAGTACTTC
>.|many|TRBJ1-2|TRBV7-9
CASSLRGRRMDYGYTF
TGTGCCAGCAGCTTGCGCGGCCGTCGGATGGACTATGGCTACACCTTC
>.|.|TRBJ1-1|TRBV7-9
CASSLGGNVGTEAFF
TGTGCCAGCAGCTTAGGGGGCAACGTGGGCACTGAAGCTTTCTTT
>TRBD2|many|TRBJ2-5|TRBV20-1
CSAASLAGVVGGETQYF
TGCAGTGCTGCCTCGCTAGCGGGAGTGGTTGGAGGAGAGACCCAGTACTTC
>TRBD1|once|TRBJ1-2|TRBV4-1
CASSQPNRRAGGLSGYTF
TGCGCCAGCAGCCAGCCGAACCGGAGGGCAGGGGGTTTGTCGGGCTACACCTTC
>.|.|TRBJ1-1|TRBV2
CASRAKQGEAEAFF
TGTGCCAGCAGAGCGAAACAGGGAGAGGCTGAAGCTTTCTTT
>.|.|TRBJ2-6|TRBV20-1
CSARSLGGANVLTF
TGCAGTGCTAGAAGCCTCGGAGGGGCCAACGTCCTGACTTTC
>.|few|TRBJ1-4|TRBV6-1
CASRPVGAEKLFF
TGTGCCAGCAGGCCCGTGGGGGCCGAAAAACTGTTTTTT
>.|.|TRBJ1-5|TRBV20-1
CSAWTEDSNQPQHF
TGCAGTGCGTGGACAGAAGATAGCAATCAGCCCCAGCATTTT
>.|.|TRBJ1-2|TRBV10-2
CASSEPDGHYGYTF
TGCGCCAGCAGTGAGCCGGACGGGCATTATGGCTACACCTTC
>.|many|TRBJ2-7|TRBV24-1
CATSDPERSYEQYF
TGTGCCACCAGTGATCCGGAGAGGTCCTACGAGCAGTACTTC
>.|many|TRBJ2-7|TRBV20-1
CSAWTVPRSYEQYF
TGCAGTGCTTGGACTGTTCCTCGGTCCTACGAGCAGTACTTC
>.|.|TRBJ1-5|TRBV6-6
CASSELGGGQETQHF
TGTGCCAGCAGTGAATTGGGGGGAGGGCAAGAGACCCAGCATTTT
>TRBD1|many|TRBJ2-5|TRBV5-1
CASSLQGGETQYF
TGTGCCAGCAGCTTACAGGGGGGAGAGACCCAGTACTTC
>.|many|TRBJ1-2|TRBV10-3
CAISEVVGGTFNYGYTF
TGTGCCATCAGTGAGGTAGTGGGAGGGACGTTCAACTATGGCTACACCTTC
>.|many|TRBJ1-4|TRBV24-1
CATSASNRVPNEKLFF
TGTGCCACCAGTGCTTCCAACAGGGTCCCTAATGAAAAACTGTTTTTT
>.|many|TRBJ1-5|TRBV14
CASSRSLNQPQHF
TGTGCCAGCAGCCGGAGCCTCAATCAGCCCCAGCATTTT
>TRBD1|.|TRBJ1-2|TRBV2
CASRRQGRDYGYTF
TGTGCCAGCAGACGACAGGGGCGGGACTATGGCTACACCTTC
>.|many|TRBJ2-5|TRBV9
CASSSTRAQETQYF
TGTGCCAGCAGCTCGACTAGGGCCCAAGAGACCCAGTACTTC
>.|.|TRBJ1-5|TRBV2
CASKLGLTNQPQHF
TGTGCCAGCAAGCTAGGGCTTACCAATCAGCCCCAGCATTTT
>.|many|TRBJ1-2|TRBV20-1
CSARDRWGRDGYTF
TGCAGTGCTAGAGATCGGTGGGGGCGAGATGGCTACACCTTC
>.|.|TRBJ1-4|TRBV10-3
CAIRDLNEKLFF
TGTGCCATCAGGGACTTGAATGAAAAACTGTTTTTT
>.|many|TRBJ1-6|TRBV6-4
CASSDSGEGSPLHF
TGTGCCAGCAGTGACTCAGGGGAAGGTTCACCCCTCCACTTT
>.|few|TRBJ2-7|TRBV28
CASSKTGLGGYEQYF
TGTGCCAGCAGCAAAACGGGACTCGGAGGGTACGAGCAGTACTTC
>TRBD1|.|TRBJ1-5|TRBV2
CASRDAIQGGESQPQHF
TGTGCCAGCAGAGACGCCATACAGGGGGGAGAGAGTCAGCCCCAGCATTTT
>.|.|TRBJ1-2|TRBV2
CASSEARRRENGYTF
TGTGCCAGCAGTGAAGCGCGGCGCAGGGAAAATGGCTACACCTTC
>.|.|TRBJ2-2|TRBV7-9
CASSQGRTHTGELFF
TGTGCCAGCAGCCAGGGACGGACACACACCGGGGAGCTGTTTTTT
>.|.|TRBJ2-7|TRBV10-3
CAISGDSIGSYEQYF
TGTGCCATCAGTGGGGACTCAATAGGGTCCTACGAGCAGTACTTC
>.|.|TRBJ1-5|TRBV24-1
CATSEGPVAGQDNQPQHF
TGTGCCACCAGTGAAGGACCGGTGGCAGGACAAGACAATCAGCCCCAGCATTTT
>.|many|TRBJ1-4|TRBV10-3
CAISETATNEKLFF
TGTGCCATCAGTGAGACAGCAACTAATGAAAAACTGTTTTTT
>.|.|TRBJ1-1|TRBV14
CASSQQTGNTEAFF
TGTGCCAGCAGCCAGCAAACAGGGAACACTGAAGCTTTCTTT
>.|many|TRBJ1-2|TRBV6-1
CASSEGEGYTF
TGTGCCAGCAGTGAAGGGGAGGGCTACACCTTC
>TRBD2|many|TRBJ2-7|TRBV10-3
CAISEWRESGEQYF
TGTGCCATCAGTGAGTGGCGGGAGTCGGGTGAGCAGTACTTC
>.|.|TRBJ1-2|TRBV25-1
CASSHLGGRYGYTF
TGTGCCAGCAGTCATCTCGGGGGCCGATATGGCTACACCTTC